This TCR beta chain was recovered during a study of blood T cell repertoires in COVID-19. About the study: Specimens from acute and convalescent COVID-19 originated in the United States, Italy and Spain. The analysed material was cDNA or gDNA that came from T cells, B-cell-depleted T cells, or PBMCs.

This CDR3 has 19 residues. Germline trimming cut 0 bases from V and 8 bases from J; bases unmatched to any gene: 15. As handled by the study authors: It was from reference gene primer amplification that nucleated cell counts were estimated. Clones were sequenced by immunoSEQ multiplex PCR, and TCRdb holds only the in-frame ones, with some missing. V and J calls and clone size are those listed in that table; D and trimming were worked out from the DNA. Here the sample spans around 86,000 clones, 85% being singletons. The source material was peripheral blood. This chain connects TRBV23-1 to TRBJ2-1; 11 bases map to TRBD2. TRBV23-1 is annotated as an ORF whose role is uncertain. This TCR was sampled from a man older than 75 with acute or convalescent COVID-19. The CDR3 DNA reads as TGCGCCAGCAGTCAATCTGAAGGGGGCCTAGCGGGAGGTCTTGATGAGCAGTTCTTC. Amino acid sequence: CASSQSEGGLAGGLDEQFF.